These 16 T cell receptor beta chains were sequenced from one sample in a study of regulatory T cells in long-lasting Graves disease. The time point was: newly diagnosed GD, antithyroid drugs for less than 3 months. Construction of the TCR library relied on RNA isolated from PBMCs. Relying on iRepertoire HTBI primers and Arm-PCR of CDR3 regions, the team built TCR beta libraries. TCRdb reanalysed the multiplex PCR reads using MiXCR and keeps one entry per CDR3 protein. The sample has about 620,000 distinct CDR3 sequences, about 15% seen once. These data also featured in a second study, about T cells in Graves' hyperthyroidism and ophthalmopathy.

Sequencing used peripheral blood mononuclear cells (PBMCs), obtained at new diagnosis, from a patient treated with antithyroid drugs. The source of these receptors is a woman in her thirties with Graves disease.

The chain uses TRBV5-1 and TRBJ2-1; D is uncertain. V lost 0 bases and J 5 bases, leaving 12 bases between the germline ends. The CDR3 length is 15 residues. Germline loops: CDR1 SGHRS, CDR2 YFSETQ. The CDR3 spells CASSLGWGRNNEQFF. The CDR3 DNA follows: TGCGCCAGCAGCTTGGGATGGGGTCGCAACAATGAGCAGTTCTTC.

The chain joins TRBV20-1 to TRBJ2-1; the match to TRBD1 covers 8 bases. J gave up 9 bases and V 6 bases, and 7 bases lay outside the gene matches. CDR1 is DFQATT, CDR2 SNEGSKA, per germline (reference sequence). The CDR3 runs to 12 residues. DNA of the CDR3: TGCAGTGCCACAGATACAGGGGGTGAGCAGTTCTTC. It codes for CSATDTGGEQFF.

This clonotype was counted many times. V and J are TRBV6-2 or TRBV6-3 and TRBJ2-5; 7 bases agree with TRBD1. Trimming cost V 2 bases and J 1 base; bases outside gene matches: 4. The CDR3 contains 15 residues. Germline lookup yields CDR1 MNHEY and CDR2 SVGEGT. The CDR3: CASSYTGASQETQYF. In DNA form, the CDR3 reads TGTGCCAGCAGTTACACAGGGGCCTCCCAAGAGACCCAGTACTTC.

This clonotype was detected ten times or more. This CDR3 is CASSLGDIQYF. The CDR3 DNA reads TGTGCCAGCAGCTTGGGCGACATTCAGTACTTC. The V gene is TRBV7-2, the J gene TRBJ2-4; D not resolved. Trimming cost V 3 bases and J 8 bases, with 5 bases left between them. This CDR3 contains 11 residues. Germline V gene data show CDR1 as SGHTA and CDR2 as FQGNSA.

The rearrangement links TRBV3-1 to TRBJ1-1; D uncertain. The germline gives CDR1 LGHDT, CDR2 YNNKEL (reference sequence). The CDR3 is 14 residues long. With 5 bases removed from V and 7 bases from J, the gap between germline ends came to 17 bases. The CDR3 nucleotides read TGTGCCAGCAGCTCAATCGGTGGGATAAATGAAGCTTTCTTT. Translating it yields CASSSIGGINEAFF.

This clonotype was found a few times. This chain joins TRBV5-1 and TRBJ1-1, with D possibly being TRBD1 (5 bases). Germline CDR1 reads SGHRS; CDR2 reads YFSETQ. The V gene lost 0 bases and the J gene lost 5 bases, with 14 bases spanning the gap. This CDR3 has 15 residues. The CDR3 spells CASSLEFGGGTEAFF. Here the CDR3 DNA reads TGCGCCAGCAGCTTGGAGTTCGGGGGGGGAACTGAAGCTTTCTTT. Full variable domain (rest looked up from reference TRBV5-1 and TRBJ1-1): KAGVTQTPRYLIKTRGQQVTLSCSPISGHRSVSWYQQTPGQGLQFLFEYFSETQRNKGNFPGRFSGRQFSNSRSEMNVSTLELGDSALYLCASSLEFGGGTEAFFGQGTRLTVV.

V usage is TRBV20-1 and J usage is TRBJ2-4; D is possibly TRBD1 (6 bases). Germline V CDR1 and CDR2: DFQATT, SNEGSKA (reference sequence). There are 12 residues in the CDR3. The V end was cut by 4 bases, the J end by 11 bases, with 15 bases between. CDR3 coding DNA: TGCAGTGCTACGCGACAGGAGGTCTTTCAGTACTTC. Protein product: CSATRQEVFQYF.

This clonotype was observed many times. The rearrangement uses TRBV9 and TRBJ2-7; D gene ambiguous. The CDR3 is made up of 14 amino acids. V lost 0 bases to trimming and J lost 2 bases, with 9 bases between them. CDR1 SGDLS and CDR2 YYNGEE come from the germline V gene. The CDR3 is CASSVDTFAYEQYF. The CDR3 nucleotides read TGTGCCAGCAGCGTAGACACATTTGCCTACGAGCAGTACTTC.

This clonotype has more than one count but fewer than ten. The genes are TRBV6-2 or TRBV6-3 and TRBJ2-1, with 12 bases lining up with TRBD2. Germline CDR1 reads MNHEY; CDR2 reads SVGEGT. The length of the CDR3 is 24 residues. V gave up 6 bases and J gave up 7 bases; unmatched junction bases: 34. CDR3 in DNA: TGTGCCAGCAGGGGGCTAGCGGGAGGGGGAGAAATGAGCAATAACGGGAGGGGGAGAAATGAGCAGTTCTTC. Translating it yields CASRGLAGGGEMSNNGRGRNEQFF.

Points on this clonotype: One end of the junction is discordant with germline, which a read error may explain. CDR3 in DNA: TGTGCCAGCAGCTTCGCGACCGGGACGGCCTACTATGAGCAGTTCTTC. It encodes CASSFATGTAYYEQFF. The V gene is TRBV28, the J gene TRBJ2-1; TRBD1 or TRBD2 may be the D gene (5 bases each). The CDR3 runs 16 residues. Per the germline V gene, CDR1 is MDHEN and CDR2 is SYDVKM.

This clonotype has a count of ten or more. CDR3 bases: TGTGCCAGCAGCTTAGCGGGACAGGTGGGCTACGAGCAGTACTTC. This translates into CASSLAGQVGYEQYF. This chain links TRBV7-2 with TRBJ2-7; TRBD1 matches at 8 bases. The CDR3 has 15 residues. The junction had 4 bases not matched to a gene; V was cut back by 0 bases and J by 3 bases. Germline V gene lookup returns CDR1 SGHTA and CDR2 FQGNSA. Full variable domain (missing parts from reference TRBV7-2 and TRBJ2-7): GAGVSQSPSNKVTEKGKDVELRCDPISGHTALYWYRQSLGQGLEFLIYFQGNSAPDKSGLPSDRFSAERTGGSVSTLTIQRTQQEDSAVYLCASSLAGQVGYEQYFGPGTRLTVT.

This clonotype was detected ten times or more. CDR3 in amino acids: CSARDPRRLGAYNEQFF. The CDR3 nucleotides are TGCAGTGCTAGAGATCCCCGACGCCTGGGGGCTTACAATGAGCAGTTCTTC. This rearrangement joins TRBV20-1 to TRBJ2-1, with D possibly TRBD1 on 6 matching bases. With 0 bases removed from V and 4 bases from J, the gap between germline ends came to 19 bases. CDR3 size: 17 residues. CDR1 is DFQATT and CDR2 is SNEGSKA in the germline V gene (reference sequence).

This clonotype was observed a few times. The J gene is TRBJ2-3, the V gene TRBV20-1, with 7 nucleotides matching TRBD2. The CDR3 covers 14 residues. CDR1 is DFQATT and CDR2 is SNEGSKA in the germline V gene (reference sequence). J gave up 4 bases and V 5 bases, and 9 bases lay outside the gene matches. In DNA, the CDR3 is TGCAGTGCTCCACATGCGGGAGTGGCAGATACGCAGTATTTT. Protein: CSAPHAGVADTQYF.

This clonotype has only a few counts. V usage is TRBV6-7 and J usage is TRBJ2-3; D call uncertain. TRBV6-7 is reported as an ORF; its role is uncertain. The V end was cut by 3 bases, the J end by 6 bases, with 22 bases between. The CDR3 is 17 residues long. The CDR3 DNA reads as TGTGCCAGCAGTTATCTTTACCGGGTGGTCCATGCGGATACGCAGTATTTT. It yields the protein CASSYLYRVVHADTQYF.

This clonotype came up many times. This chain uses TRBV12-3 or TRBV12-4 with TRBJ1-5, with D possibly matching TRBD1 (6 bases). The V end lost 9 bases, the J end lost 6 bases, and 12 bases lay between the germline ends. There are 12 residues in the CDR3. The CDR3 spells CASGQWVQPQHF. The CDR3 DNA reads TGTGCCAGTGGACAGTGGGTTCAGCCCCAGCATTTT.

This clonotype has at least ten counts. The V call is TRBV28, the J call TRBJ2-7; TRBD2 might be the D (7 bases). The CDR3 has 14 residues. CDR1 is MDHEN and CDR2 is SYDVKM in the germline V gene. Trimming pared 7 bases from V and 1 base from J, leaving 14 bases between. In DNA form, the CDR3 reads TGTGCCAGCAAGGGGGGGAGCGCTTCCTACGAGCAGTACTTC. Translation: CASKGGSASYEQYF.